Described below is a single T cell receptor beta chain sequence and its context. Authors of the study amplified TCR beta CDR3 regions from RNA transcripts. The TCR CDR3 was amplified in a first-round RT-PCR using the HTBI primer set. TCRdb analysed the multiplex PCR reads with MiXCR anew, one entry per CDR3 protein. The table has under 350,000 distinct CDR3 sequences, 20% to 25% seen once; the top ten hold about 50%. This entry comes from a study of T cells in Graves' hyperthyroidism and ophthalmopathy. The CDR3 consists of 16 residues. The germline gives CDR1 MGHRA, CDR2 YSYEKL. The germline V and J ends were trimmed by 1 base and 7 bases, with 20 bases remaining between them.

Sequenced sample: blood. This chain joins TRBV4-1 and TRBJ2-7; D possibly corresponds to TRBD2 (5 bases). The sequence came from a woman aged 45-59 years with Graves' hyperthyroidism. CDR3 coding DNA: TGCGCCAGCAGCCAAGTACGCGGGTGGATGCCTGGGGAGCAGTACTTC. It is translated as CASSQVRGWMPGEQYF.